This T cell receptor beta chain was sequenced during a study of blood T cells in healthy people across ages. The sample, about 9.7 milliliters of peripheral blood, was drawn from each donor. Primers used in a second PCR of about 6 to 11 cycles were a sample-barcoded 5' primer and a J-beta primer mix. TCRdb passed the 5' RACE reads through MiXCR, listing each CDR3 protein once. Among roughly 1,700,000 distinct CDR3 sequences listed, 28% were seen once. The germline V and J ends were trimmed by 7 bases and 0 bases, with 16 bases remaining between them. Per germline, CDR1 MDHEN and CDR2 SYDVKM. This CDR3 has 15 residues. Turning to this clonotype: Antigen: not known.

The study's findings and limits: Unknown donor CMV status possibly confounded expanded clonotype changes. Roughly linearly, TCR beta diversity per million T cells fell as age increased.

The chain recombines TRBV28 with TRBJ2-7; possible D gene TRBD2, 7 bases. This clonotype was sampled from a woman in her twenties or thirties in good health. The sample comprised blood. The CDR3 region has the DNA TGTGCCAGCACAAGGGGGGGCAGTAGCTCCTACGAGCAGTACTTC. Amino acid sequence: CASTRGGSSSYEQYF.